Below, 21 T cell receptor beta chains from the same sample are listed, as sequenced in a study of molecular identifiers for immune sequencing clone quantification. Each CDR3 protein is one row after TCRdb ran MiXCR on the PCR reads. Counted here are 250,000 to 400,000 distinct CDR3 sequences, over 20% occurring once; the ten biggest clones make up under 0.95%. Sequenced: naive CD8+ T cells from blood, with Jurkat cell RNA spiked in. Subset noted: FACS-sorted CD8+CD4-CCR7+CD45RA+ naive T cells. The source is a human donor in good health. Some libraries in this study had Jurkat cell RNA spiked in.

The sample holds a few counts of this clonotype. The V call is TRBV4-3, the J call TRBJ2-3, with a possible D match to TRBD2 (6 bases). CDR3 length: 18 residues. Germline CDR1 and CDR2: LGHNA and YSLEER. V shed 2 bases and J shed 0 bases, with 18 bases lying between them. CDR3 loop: CASSQTPGAISSTDTQYF. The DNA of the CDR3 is TGCGCCAGCAGCCAAACCCCGGGAGCCATTTCTAGCACAGATACGCAGTATTTT.

The CDR3 sequence: CASSQNPPREGMGNQPQHF. Here the CDR3 DNA reads TGCGCCAGCAGCCAAAACCCCCCCCGTGAAGGTATGGGCAATCAGCCCCAGCATTTT. The genes are TRBV4-1 and TRBJ1-5, with unresolved D. Trimming stripped 2 bases from V and 2 bases from J, with 22 bases between. The CDR3 length is 19 residues. Germline V lookup: CDR1 MGHRA, CDR2 YSYEKL.

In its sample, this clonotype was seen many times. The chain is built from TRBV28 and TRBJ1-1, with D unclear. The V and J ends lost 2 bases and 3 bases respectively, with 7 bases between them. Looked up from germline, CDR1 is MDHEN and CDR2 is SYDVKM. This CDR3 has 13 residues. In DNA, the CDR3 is TGTGCCAGCAGTTTAGTGGGTTACACTGAAGCTTTCTTT. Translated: CASSLVGYTEAFF.

In DNA form, the CDR3 reads TGTGCCAGCACCCTGAGCGGGACAGGTGATTACGAGCAGTACTTC. This sequence encodes CASTLSGTGDYEQYF. The genes are TRBV27 and TRBJ2-7; possible D gene TRBD1, 8 bases. Germline V gene data show CDR1 as MNHEY and CDR2 as SMNVEV (reference sequence). The CDR3 loop spans 15 amino acids. V shed 7 bases and J shed 4 bases, with 20 bases lying between them.

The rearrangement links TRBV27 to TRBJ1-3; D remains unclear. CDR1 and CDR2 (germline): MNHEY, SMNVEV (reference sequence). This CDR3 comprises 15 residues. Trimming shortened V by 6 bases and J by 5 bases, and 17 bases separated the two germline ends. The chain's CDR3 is CASRPPGSLRNTIYF. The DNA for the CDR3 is TGTGCCAGCAGACCCCCCGGGAGCCTAAGAAACACCATATATTTT.

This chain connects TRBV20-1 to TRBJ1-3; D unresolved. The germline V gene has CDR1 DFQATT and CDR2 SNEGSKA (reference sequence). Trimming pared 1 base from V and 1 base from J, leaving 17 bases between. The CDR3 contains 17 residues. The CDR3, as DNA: TGCAGTGCTAGAGGATGGACGGGCGCATCTTCTGGAAACACCATATATTTT. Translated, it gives CSARGWTGASSGNTIYF.

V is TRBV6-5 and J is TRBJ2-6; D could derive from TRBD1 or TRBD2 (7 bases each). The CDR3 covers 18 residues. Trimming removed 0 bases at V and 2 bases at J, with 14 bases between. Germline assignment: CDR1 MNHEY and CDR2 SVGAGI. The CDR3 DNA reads TGTGCCAGCAGTTACTCGACAGGGAGGGTACCTGGGGCCAACGTCCTGACTTTC. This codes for CASSYSTGRVPGANVLTF.

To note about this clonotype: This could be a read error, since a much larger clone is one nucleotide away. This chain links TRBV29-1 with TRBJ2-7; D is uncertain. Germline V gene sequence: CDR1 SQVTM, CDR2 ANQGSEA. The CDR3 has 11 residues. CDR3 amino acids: CSVEDNYEQHF. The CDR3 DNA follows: TGCAGCGTTGAAGACAACTACGAGCAGCACTTC.

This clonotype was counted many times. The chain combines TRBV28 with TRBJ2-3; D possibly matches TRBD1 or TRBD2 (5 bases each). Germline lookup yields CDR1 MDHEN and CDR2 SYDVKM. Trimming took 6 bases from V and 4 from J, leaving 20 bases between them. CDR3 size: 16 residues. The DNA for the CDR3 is TGTGCCAGCAGCCACCAAGCAGGGAGTAGGGCAGATACGCAGTATTTT. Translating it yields CASSHQAGSRADTQYF.

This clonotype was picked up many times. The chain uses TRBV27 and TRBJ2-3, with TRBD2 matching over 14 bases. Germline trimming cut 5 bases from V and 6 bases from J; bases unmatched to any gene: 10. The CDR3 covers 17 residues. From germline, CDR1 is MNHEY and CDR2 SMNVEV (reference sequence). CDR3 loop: CASSLGLAGGYGDTQYF. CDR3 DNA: TGTGCCAGCAGTCTCGGACTAGCGGGAGGTTACGGTGATACGCAGTATTTT.

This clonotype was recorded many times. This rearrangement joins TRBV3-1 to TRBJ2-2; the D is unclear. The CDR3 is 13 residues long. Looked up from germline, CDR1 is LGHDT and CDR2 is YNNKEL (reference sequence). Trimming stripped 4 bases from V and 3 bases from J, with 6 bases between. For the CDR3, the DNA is TGTGCCAGCAGCCTAGTGTACACCGGGGAGCTGTTTTTT. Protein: CASSLVYTGELFF.

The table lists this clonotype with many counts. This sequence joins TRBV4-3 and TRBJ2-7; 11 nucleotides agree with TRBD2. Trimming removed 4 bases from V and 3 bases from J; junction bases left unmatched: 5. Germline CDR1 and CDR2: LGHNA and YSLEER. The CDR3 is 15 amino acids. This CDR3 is CASSPSLAGGYEQYF. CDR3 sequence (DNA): TGCGCCAGCAGCCCATCGCTAGCGGGAGGCTACGAGCAGTACTTC.

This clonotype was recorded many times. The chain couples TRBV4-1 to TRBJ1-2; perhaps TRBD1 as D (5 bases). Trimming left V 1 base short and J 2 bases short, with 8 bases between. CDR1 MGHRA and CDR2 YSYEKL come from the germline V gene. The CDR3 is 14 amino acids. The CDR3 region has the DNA TGCGCCAGCAGCCAAGTCAGGGCGAACTATGGCTACACCTTC. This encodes CASSQVRANYGYTF.

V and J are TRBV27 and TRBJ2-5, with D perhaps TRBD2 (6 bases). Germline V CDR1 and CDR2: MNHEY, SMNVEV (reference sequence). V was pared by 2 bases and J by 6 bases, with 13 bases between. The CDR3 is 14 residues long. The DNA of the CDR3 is TGTGCCAGCAGTTTACAAAGGGGACTGCAGACCCAGTACTTC. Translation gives CASSLQRGLQTQYF.

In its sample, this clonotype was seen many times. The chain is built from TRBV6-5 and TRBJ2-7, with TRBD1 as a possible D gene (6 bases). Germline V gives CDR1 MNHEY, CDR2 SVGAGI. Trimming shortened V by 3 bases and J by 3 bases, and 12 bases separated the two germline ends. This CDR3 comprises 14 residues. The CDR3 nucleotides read TGTGCCAGCAGTTATCGTCAGGGGTTCTACGAGCAGTACTTC. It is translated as CASSYRQGFYEQYF.

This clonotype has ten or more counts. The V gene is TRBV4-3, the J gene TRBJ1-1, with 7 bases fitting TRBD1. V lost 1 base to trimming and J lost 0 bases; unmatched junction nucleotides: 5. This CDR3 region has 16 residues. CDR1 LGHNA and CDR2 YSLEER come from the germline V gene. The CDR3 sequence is CASSQGGTDLNTEAFF. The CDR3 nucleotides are TGCGCCAGCAGCCAAGGAGGGACAGACTTGAACACTGAAGCTTTCTTT.

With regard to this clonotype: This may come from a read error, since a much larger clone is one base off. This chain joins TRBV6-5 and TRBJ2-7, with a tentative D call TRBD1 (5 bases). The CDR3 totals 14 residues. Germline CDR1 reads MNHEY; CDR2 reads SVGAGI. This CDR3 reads CAGSYVEGVGEQYF. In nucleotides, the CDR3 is TGTGCCGGCAGTTACGTGGAAGGGGTAGGCGAGCAGTACTTC.

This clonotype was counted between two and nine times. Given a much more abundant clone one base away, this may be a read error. DNA for the CDR3: TGTGCCAGCAGCTCCGGGACTAGCGGCACAGATACGCGGTATTTT. Its protein is CASSSGTSGTDTRYF. V is TRBV7-2 and J is TRBJ2-3; 11 positions match TRBD2. The germline CDR1 and CDR2 sequences are SGHTA and FQGNSA. This CDR3 region has 15 residues. The variable domain in full, completed from reference TRBV7-2 and TRBJ2-3, reads GAGVSQSPSNKVTEKGKDVELRCDPISGHTALYWYRQSLGQGLEFLIYFQGNSAPDKSGLPSDRFSAERTGGSVSTLTIQRTQQEDSAVYLCASSSGTSGTDTRYFGPGTRLTVL.

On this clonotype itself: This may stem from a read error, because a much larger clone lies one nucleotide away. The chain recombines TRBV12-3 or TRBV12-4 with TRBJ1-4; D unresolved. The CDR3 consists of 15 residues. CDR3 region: CASSYGMAGNDKLFF. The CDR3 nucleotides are TGTGCCAGCAGTTACGGGATGGCCGGGAATGATAAACTGTTTTTT.

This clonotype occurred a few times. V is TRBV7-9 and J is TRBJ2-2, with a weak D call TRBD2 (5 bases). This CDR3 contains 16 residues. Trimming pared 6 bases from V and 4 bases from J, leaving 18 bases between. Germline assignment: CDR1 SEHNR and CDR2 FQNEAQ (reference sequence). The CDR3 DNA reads TGTGCCAGCAGGGAAGATCAGGAAAGCGGCACCGGGGAGCTGTTTTTT. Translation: CASREDQESGTGELFF.

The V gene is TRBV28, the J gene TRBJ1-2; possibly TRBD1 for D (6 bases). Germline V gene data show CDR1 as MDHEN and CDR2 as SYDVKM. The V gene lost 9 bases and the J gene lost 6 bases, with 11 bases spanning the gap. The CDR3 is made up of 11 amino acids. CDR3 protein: CASHRGHGYTF. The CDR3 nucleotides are TGTGCCAGTCACCGGGGGCATGGCTACACCTTC.